Presented here are 17 T cell receptor beta chains from one specimen sequenced in a study of vaccination and CD4 T cells after COVID-19. Their target antigens are unknown. The Oncomine TCR Beta short-read assay generated sequence data from the DNA of cultured CD4+ T cells. One entry per CDR3 protein results from TCRdb running MiXCR on the PCR reads. The sample holds approximately 15,000 distinct CDR3 sequences, about 42% seen once. Noted treatment: roughly 10-day PBMC culture with coronavirus spike peptide pools or control peptides (ViraFEST assay). The starting material was CD4+ T cells from blood, cultured in vitro, obtained before SARS-CoV-2 vaccination. The receptors shown here come from a human donor who received a COVID-19 vaccine.

The chain uses TRBV5-1 and TRBJ2-7; the match to TRBD1 covers 9 bases. V trimming: 3 bases; J trimming: 3 bases; junction bases outside the gene matches: 7. The CDR3 loop spans 15 amino acids. The germline gives CDR1 SGHRS, CDR2 YFSETQ. The CDR3, as DNA: TGCGCCAGCAGCTCGGACGGGACAGGGTACTACGAGCAGTACTTC. Translating it yields CASSSDGTGYYEQYF.

The chain combines TRBV10-1 with TRBJ2-7, with 9 bases fitting TRBD1. The CDR3 is made up of 16 amino acids. V gave up 4 bases and J gave up 6 bases; unmatched junction bases: 13. Germline V gene data show CDR1 as WNHNN and CDR2 as SYGVQD (reference sequence). The CDR3 coding sequence is TGCGCCAGCAGTGGGGGACCCGGGACAGGGACTCCCGAGCAGTACTTC. It codes for CASSGGPGTGTPEQYF.

The J gene is TRBJ1-2, the V gene TRBV30; D might be TRBD1 (6 bases). The CDR3 is 14 residues long. The V gene's germline CDR1 is GTSNPN and CDR2 SVGIG (reference sequence). Between the trimmed V and J ends, which lost 0 bases and 8 bases, there was a span of 16 bases. The CDR3 sequence is CAWSVKGGREGYTF. In nucleotides, the CDR3 is TGTGCCTGGAGTGTAAAGGGGGGCCGGGAAGGCTACACCTTC.

The chain couples TRBV18 to TRBJ2-2; 9 nucleotides align to TRBD1. Germline V CDR1 and CDR2: KGHSH, LQKENI. J gave up 6 bases and V 4 bases, and 9 bases lay outside the gene matches. This CDR3 region has 16 residues. The CDR3 region has the DNA TGTGCCAGCTCACTCTCCGGGACAGGGATCGCCGGGGAGCTGTTTTTT. Protein: CASSLSGTGIAGELFF.

V gene TRBV19 combines with J gene TRBJ1-1; no clear D gene. The germline CDR1 and CDR2 sequences are LNHDA and SQIVND (reference sequence). The V end was cut by 2 bases, the J end by 2 bases, with 12 bases between. CDR3 size: 15 residues. In DNA, the CDR3 is TGTGCCAGTAGTATATTGACGATACAAAACACTGAAGCTTTCTTT. Its translation is CASSILTIQNTEAFF.

The V and J genes are TRBV11-3 and TRBJ2-3, with 8 bases fitting TRBD2. Germline CDR1 SGHNT, CDR2 YENEEA. This CDR3 contains 14 residues. Germline trimming cut 3 bases from V and 3 bases from J; bases unmatched to any gene: 2. CDR3 coding DNA: TGTGCCAGCAGCTTGGGACTAGTTACAGATACGCAGTATTTT. It codes for CASSLGLVTDTQYF.

The rearrangement links TRBV6-1 to TRBJ2-1, with 8 positions matching TRBD1. The CDR3 consists of 14 residues. Germline values: CDR1 MNHNS, CDR2 SASEGT. Trimming took 5 bases from V and 5 from J; bases not matched to a gene: 5. DNA for the CDR3: TGTGCCAGCAGTCCGGACAGGGAGAACAATGAGCAGTTCTTC. Its protein is CASSPDRENNEQFF.

V gene TRBV5-6 combines with J gene TRBJ2-5; D might be TRBD1 (5 bases). This CDR3 spans 13 amino acids. Germline V CDR1 and CDR2: SGHDT, YYEEEE. The V end lost 3 bases, the J end lost 3 bases, and 9 bases lay between the germline ends. The CDR3 protein is CASSSPTEETQYF. The CDR3 region has the DNA TGTGCCAGCAGCTCCCCGACAGAAGAGACCCAGTACTTC.

The rearrangement uses TRBV19 and TRBJ2-5, with 12 positions matching TRBD2. Losses at the gene ends were 5 bases for V and 2 bases for J; bases not matched to a gene: 9. Germline V gives CDR1 LNHDA, CDR2 SQIVND (reference sequence). This CDR3 has 17 amino acids. The CDR3 bases are TGTGCCAGTAGTCTTGATCGGACTAGCGGGGATCAAGAGACCCAGTACTTC. This codes for CASSLDRTSGDQETQYF.

Here the CDR3 DNA reads TGCAGTGCCGCCATCGGTGCGGACCGATTCCAAGAGACCCAGTACTTC. It is translated as CSAAIGADRFQETQYF. The chain couples TRBV20-1 to TRBJ2-5, with D unresolved. The CDR3 contains 16 residues. Germline CDR1 and CDR2: DFQATT and SNEGSKA (reference sequence). The V end lost 6 bases, the J end lost 1 base, and 21 bases lay between the germline ends.

This sequence joins TRBV6-5 and TRBJ1-2, with D unclear. The germline V gene encodes CDR1 MNHEY and CDR2 SVGAGI. This CDR3 is 14 amino acids long. V was cut by 0 bases and J by 4 bases, with 9 bases left in between. This chain's CDR3 is CASSYSPAGYGYTF. The CDR3 nucleotides read TGTGCCAGCAGTTACTCTCCGGCAGGCTATGGCTACACCTTC.

This clonotype was seen a handful of times. This chain uses TRBV7-9 with TRBJ1-4, with D perhaps TRBD1 (5 bases). The germline V and J ends were trimmed by 1 base and 8 bases, with 14 bases remaining between them. The CDR3 has 15 amino acids. Germline CDR1 SEHNR, CDR2 FQNEAQ (reference sequence). The CDR3 DNA follows: TGTGCCAGCAGCTTAGACGGCAGGGTGAGCGAAAAACTGTTTTTT. It is translated as CASSLDGRVSEKLFF.

V usage is TRBV24-1 and J usage is TRBJ2-7, with 7 bases aligning to TRBD1. V lost 7 bases and J lost 3; bases outside the gene matches: 5. This CDR3 has 13 amino acids. CDR1 KGHDR and CDR2 SFDVKD come from the germline V gene. This CDR3 reads CATRGTENYEQYF. In DNA, the CDR3 is TGTGCCACCAGGGGGACAGAGAACTACGAGCAGTACTTC.

The genes are TRBV6-1 and TRBJ2-5; 9 nucleotides agree with TRBD1. The CDR3 runs to 12 residues. CDR1 is MNHNS and CDR2 is SASEGT in the germline V gene. V lost 4 bases to trimming and J lost 10 bases; unmatched junction nucleotides: 4. Here the CDR3 DNA reads TGTGCCAGCAGTGGGACAGGGGTCCGCCAGTACTTC. Its translation is CASSGTGVRQYF.

This clonotype turned up a few times. This rearrangement joins TRBV19 to TRBJ1-5; D is uncertain. The CDR3 covers 13 residues. The germline V and J ends were trimmed by 4 bases and 6 bases, with 10 bases remaining between them. CDR1 LNHDA and CDR2 SQIVND come from the germline V gene (reference sequence). CDR3 amino acids: CASSTNAGQPQHF. The DNA for the CDR3 is TGTGCCAGTAGTACAAATGCCGGTCAGCCCCAGCATTTT.

This clonotype was detected only a few times. This chain links TRBV6-1 with TRBJ2-3; 9 bases are shared with TRBD2. The length of the CDR3 is 14 residues. V shed 10 bases and J 1 base; nucleotides not matched to a gene: 6. Germline assignment: CDR1 MNHNS and CDR2 SASEGT. The CDR3 reads CATLIAGGTDTQYF. The CDR3 bases are TGTGCCACCCTAATAGCGGGGGGCACAGATACGCAGTATTTT.

This chain uses TRBV5-1 with TRBJ2-7; 8 bases map to TRBD1. Germline V CDR1 and CDR2: SGHRS, YFSETQ. CDR3 length: 15 amino acids. V lost 1 base, J lost 3 bases, and 6 bases stayed unmatched. This CDR3 is CASSLNRGNVYEQYF. In nucleotides, the CDR3 is TGCGCCAGCAGCTTGAACAGGGGGAATGTCTACGAGCAGTACTTC.